This T cell receptor beta chain was identified in a study of cytomegalovirus exposure and HLA in healthy donors. The PCR made use of 60 Vbeta and 13 Jbeta primers. Sequenced by immunoSEQ multiplex PCR; TCRdb stores in-frame clones only, minus some. The table shows about 160,000 clones, with approximately 78% occurring only once. As for this clone: Its antigen is undetermined. At one of its ends the junction is not consistent with the germline gene, which may arise from a read error.

Findings of the study overall: Data from an earlier analysis indicated that most TCR beta V segments were productive either about 87% or about 30% of the time.

The TCR sequence derives from a male donor in good health and CMV-seropositive. Sequences were obtained from PBMCs.

CDR3 DNA: TGTGCCAGTAGTATCGGCGGGAGACTAGCCAAAAACAGTCAGTACTTC. Translating gives CASSIGGRLAKNSQYF. The genes are TRBV19 and TRBJ2-4, with 7 bases aligning to TRBD2. Germline V lookup: CDR1 LNHDA, CDR2 SQIVND (reference sequence). The CDR3 sequence is 16 residues long.